Below, 31 T cell receptor beta chains from the same sample are listed, as sequenced in a study of post-analysis software for immune sequencing data. The library was made from cDNA and included unique molecular identifiers. TCRdb re-called the PCR reads through MiXCR, storing one row per CDR3 protein. The sample lists under 900,000 distinct CDR3 sequences; under 70% were seen once. General study findings and limits: TRBV segments more frequent in patients than in controls numbered roughly 5 and included TRBV5-6, TRBV5-1 and TRBV20-1.

These receptors' targets are unknown. Sequenced material: blood. Every receptor here comes from a girl between 5 and 17 years old with multiple sclerosis.

This chain links TRBV4-1 with TRBJ2-5; D may be TRBD1 or TRBD2 (5 bases each). This CDR3 is built from 15 residues. V was trimmed by 0 bases and J by 7 bases, leaving 15 bases between them. Germline V gene data show CDR1 as MGHRA and CDR2 as YSYEKL. CDR3 loop: CASSQDRDGGWTQYF. CDR3 sequence (DNA): TGCGCCAGCAGCCAAGATCGGGACGGCGGATGGACCCAGTACTTC.

The chain carries TRBV20-1 and TRBJ2-4; no reliable D call. The J call is uncertain, as TRBJ2-7 better fits the DNA end. The CDR3 has 14 residues. CDR1 and CDR2 from the germline V gene are DFQATT and SNEGSKA (reference sequence). The CDR3 DNA is TGCAGTGCTAGCCCCCTCACTCACTCCTACGAGCAGTACTTC. This translates into CSASPLTHSYEQYF.

This clonotype was picked up a small number of times. The rearrangement uses TRBV3-1 and TRBJ1-1, with D maybe TRBD1 (5 bases). This CDR3 contains 17 residues. Between the trimmed V and J ends, which lost 3 bases and 3 bases, there was a span of 20 bases. Germline V lookup: CDR1 LGHDT, CDR2 YNNKEL (reference sequence). CDR3 sequence (DNA): TGTGCCAGCAGCCAGTGGCTTATCAGATCGGGGGACACTGAAGCTTTCTTT. The encoded protein is CASSQWLIRSGDTEAFF.

This clonotype has a handful of counts. A read error may account for a junction end that differs from germline. The J gene is TRBJ2-7, the V gene TRBV5-1; TRBD2 agrees at 12 bases. CDR1 and CDR2 (germline): SGHRS, YFSETQ. The CDR3 runs 15 residues. CDR3 protein: CASSLLAGGAYEQYF. CDR3 DNA: TGTGCCAGCAGCTTACTAGCGGGAGGCGCCTACGAGCAGTACTTC.

This rearrangement joins TRBV20-1 to TRBJ2-7; TRBD1 matches 10 bases. Trimming cost V 3 bases and J 2 bases; bases outside gene matches: 10. In germline, CDR1 is DFQATT, CDR2 SNEGSKA (reference sequence). The CDR3 loop spans 16 amino acids. The CDR3 coding sequence is TGCAGTGCTAGCGGGGGACAGGGGTTTCGTACCTACGAGCAGTACTTC. It codes for CSASGGQGFRTYEQYF.

The rearrangement uses TRBV6-5 and TRBJ2-3, with D perhaps matching TRBD2 (6 bases). From germline, CDR1 is MNHEY and CDR2 SVGAGI. This CDR3 has 15 amino acids. The V gene lost 4 bases and the J gene lost 0 bases, with 11 bases spanning the gap. The chain's CDR3 is CASSSPSGSTDTQYF. The CDR3 nucleotides read TGTGCCAGCAGTTCCCCCAGCGGGAGCACAGATACGCAGTATTTT.

This clonotype occurred a few times. The rearrangement joins TRBV6-6 to TRBJ2-7; D is possibly TRBD2 (5 bases). Germline CDR1 is MNHNY and CDR2 is SVGAGI (reference sequence). V shed 5 bases and J shed 2 bases, with 13 bases lying between them. The CDR3 contains 14 residues. CDR3 amino acids: CASSPLPGAYEQYF. CDR3 coding DNA: TGTGCCAGCAGTCCCCTTCCCGGGGCCTACGAGCAGTACTTC.

The J gene is TRBJ2-4, the V gene TRBV2, with TRBD2 matching over 11 bases. The CDR3 spans 17 residues. The V and J ends lost 8 bases and 6 bases, in that order; junction bases with no gene match: 15. Germline assignment: CDR1 SNHLY and CDR2 FYNNEI. CDR3 DNA: TGTGCCAGCTCTGTACTAGCGGGGGTTTCTTTGGGAAACATTCAGTACTTC. Its translation: CASSVLAGVSLGNIQYF.

This clonotype was observed a few times. The gene calls are TRBV14 and TRBJ2-3; no clear D. This CDR3 contains 16 residues. CDR1 is SGHDN, CDR2 FVKESK, per germline. The V and J ends lost 0 bases and 9 bases respectively, with 19 bases between them. The CDR3 spells CASSQDQWAGPGTQYF. CDR3 in DNA: TGTGCCAGCAGCCAAGATCAGTGGGCAGGTCCAGGAACGCAGTATTTT.

The rearrangement links TRBV29-1 to TRBJ2-7, with D perhaps matching TRBD1 (6 bases). Germline-derived CDR1 and CDR2 are SQVTM and ANQGSEA. The CDR3 is 16 residues long. The V and J ends lost 6 bases and 0 bases respectively, with 21 bases between them. The CDR3 coding sequence is TGCAGCGTATGTCATCGGGACATAACCAACTCCTACGAGCAGTACTTC. Its protein is CSVCHRDITNSYEQYF.

In DNA, the CDR3 is TGTGCCAGCAGTCTTACAGGGGATTATTACAATGAGCAGTTCTTC. Translation: CASSLTGDYYNEQFF. This chain links TRBV6-5 with TRBJ2-1, with 7 bases identical to TRBD1. J gave up 4 bases and V 5 bases, and 8 bases lay outside the gene matches. The CDR3 sequence is 15 residues long. Per germline, CDR1 MNHEY and CDR2 SVGAGI.

The gene calls are TRBV3-1 and TRBJ2-7; D call uncertain. The V gene lost 4 bases and the J gene lost 0 bases, with 16 bases spanning the gap. The CDR3 is 16 amino acids. Germline lookup yields CDR1 LGHDT and CDR2 YNNKEL (reference sequence). CDR3 residues: CASSPRLGAHSYEQYF. The CDR3 coding sequence is TGTGCCAGCAGCCCTCGGTTAGGCGCCCACTCCTACGAGCAGTACTTC.

This clonotype is a singleton in its sample. This chain connects TRBV6-5 to TRBJ1-1; possibly TRBD1 for D (5 bases). This CDR3 comprises 13 residues. Germline V CDR1 and CDR2: MNHEY, SVGAGI. Trimming took off 10 bases at V and 1 base at J, with 13 bases between the two ends. The CDR3 sequence is CAIRRGGNTEAFF. In DNA, the CDR3 is TGTGCCATCCGGCGGGGGGGGAACACTGAAGCTTTCTTT.

The CDR3 region is CSATSGRLQETQYF. The CDR3 DNA follows: TGCAGTGCAACTAGCGGGAGGCTCCAAGAGACCCAGTACTTC. The chain is built from TRBV20-1 and TRBJ2-5; 12 bases align to TRBD2. Germline V gene lookup returns CDR1 DFQATT and CDR2 SNEGSKA (reference sequence). The CDR3 totals 14 residues. V gave up 6 bases and J gave up 1 base; unmatched junction bases: 3.

The chain couples TRBV4-1 to TRBJ1-6; 8 bases line up with TRBD1. Germline V CDR1 and CDR2: MGHRA, YSYEKL. The ends lost 1 base at V and 5 bases at J; junction bases unmatched: 1. This CDR3 comprises 15 residues. CDR3 nucleotide sequence: TGCGCCAGCAGCCAAGGACAGGGGAATAATTCACCCCTCCACTTT. Amino acid sequence: CASSQGQGNNSPLHF.

This clonotype has a single count. The gene calls are TRBV14 and TRBJ2-7, with TRBD2 matching over 14 bases. Looked up from germline, CDR1 is SGHDN and CDR2 is FVKESK. The J segment lost 0 bases and the V segment lost 6 bases, leaving 13 bases of the junction unmatched. This CDR3 has 19 amino acids. In DNA form, the CDR3 reads TGTGCCAGCAGAATTGGGACTAGCGGGGGCGCACAGAGCTCCTACGAGCAGTACTTC. It translates to CASRIGTSGGAQSSYEQYF.

This chain connects TRBV27 to TRBJ2-7; D might be TRBD1 (6 bases). The CDR3 contains 13 residues. V shed 8 bases and J shed 1 base, with 12 bases lying between them. Per germline, CDR1 MNHEY and CDR2 SMNVEV (reference sequence). CDR3 bases: TGTGCCAGCTCGGGACATCCTTCCTACGAGCAGTACTTC. Translated, it gives CASSGHPSYEQYF.

This clonotype appeared a few times. The rearrangement joins TRBV27 to TRBJ2-1; 10 nucleotides line up with TRBD2. Trimming took 0 bases from V and 10 from J; bases not matched to a gene: 6. This CDR3 is built from 15 residues. Germline-derived CDR1 and CDR2 are MNHEY and SMNVEV (reference sequence). CDR3 sequence (DNA): TGTGCCAGCAGTTTATCGGCTAGCGGGGGAACCGAGCAGTTCTTC. This gives the protein CASSLSASGGTEQFF.

This clonotype was found a few times. The CDR3 sequence: CASSRRGWDYEQYF. CDR3 nucleotide sequence: TGTGCCAGCAGCCGACGGGGGTGGGACTACGAGCAGTACTTC. The chain links TRBV12-3 or TRBV12-4 to TRBJ2-7; D may be TRBD2 (6 bases). The CDR3 consists of 14 residues. Trimming removed 6 bases at V and 3 bases at J, with 15 bases between.

This clonotype was observed a few times. The rearrangement joins TRBV20-1 to TRBJ1-2; tentative D call: TRBD1 (5 bases). This CDR3 is built from 11 residues. CDR1 and CDR2 from the germline V gene are DFQATT and SNEGSKA (reference sequence). Trimming left V 3 bases short and J 8 bases short, with 10 bases between. The CDR3 DNA is TGCAGTGCTAGCGGGGCTCGGGGCTACACCTTC. Amino acids: CSASGARGYTF.

J is TRBJ1-2 and V is TRBV20-1, with 8 bases that match TRBD1. Germline V gives CDR1 DFQATT, CDR2 SNEGSKA (reference sequence). Trimming removed 6 bases from V and 4 bases from J; junction bases left unmatched: 7. The CDR3 is 13 amino acids. CDR3 nucleotides: TGCAGTGCCCCTGGACAGGGAGTCTATGGCTACACCTTC. This gives the protein CSAPGQGVYGYTF.

This clonotype was counted a few times. The rearrangement uses TRBV20-1 and TRBJ2-3; D remains ambiguous. This CDR3 is 13 amino acids long. V was trimmed by 3 bases and J by 4 bases, leaving 11 bases between them. Per the germline V gene, CDR1 is DFQATT and CDR2 is SNEGSKA (reference sequence). The CDR3 DNA is TGCAGTGCTAGGGACCGGGCCCCAGATACGCAGTATTTT. This sequence encodes CSARDRAPDTQYF.

V gene TRBV2 combines with J gene TRBJ2-3, with D tentatively TRBD2 (6 bases). Trimming took 6 bases from V and 4 from J, leaving 17 bases between them. Germline V gene sequence: CDR1 SNHLY, CDR2 FYNNEI. The length of the CDR3 is 15 residues. Here the CDR3 reads CASRKASEIPDTQYF. DNA for the CDR3: TGTGCCAGCAGGAAGGCTAGCGAAATCCCAGATACGCAGTATTTT.

The V gene is TRBV12-3 or TRBV12-4, the J gene TRBJ2-5; D not resolved. The DNA end is more similar to TRBJ2-7, so the J call may be wrong. The CDR3 has 12 amino acids. CDR3 loop: CASSLGISEQYF. The CDR3 bases are TGTGCCAGCAGTTTAGGGATTTCCGAGCAGTACTTC.

The CDR3 sequence is CASGLLADEKLFF. The CDR3 DNA reads as TGTGCTAGTGGTTTGTTGGCAGATGAAAAACTGTTTTTT. V and J are TRBV12-5 and TRBJ1-4, with no clear D. The V end was cut by 2 bases, the J end by 6 bases, with 7 bases between. The CDR3 loop spans 13 amino acids. CDR1 is LGHNT and CDR2 is FRNRAP in the germline V gene.

The CDR3 region has the DNA TGTGCCAGCAGTGCTAGCGCTAAAGAGACCCAGTACTTC. Translated: CASSASAKETQYF. The chain joins TRBV11-2 to TRBJ2-5, with a weak D call TRBD2 (6 bases). The CDR3 contains 13 residues. With 6 bases removed from V and 3 bases from J, the gap between germline ends came to 11 bases. Germline assignment: CDR1 SGHAT and CDR2 FQNNGV.

This rearrangement joins TRBV29-1 to TRBJ2-3; the D gene is possibly TRBD1 (6 bases). CDR1 and CDR2 from the germline V gene are SQVTM and ANQGSEA. Between the trimmed V and J ends, which lost 6 bases and 2 bases, there was a span of 12 bases. CDR3 length: 13 amino acids. This chain's CDR3 is CSVRQALTDTQYF. The CDR3 DNA reads as TGCAGCGTCCGACAGGCTCTCACAGATACGCAGTATTTT.

This sequence joins TRBV5-1 and TRBJ2-7; the match to TRBD2 covers 15 bases. CDR3 length: 17 residues. V shed 5 bases and J 5 bases; nucleotides not matched to a gene: 11. Germline loops: CDR1 SGHRS, CDR2 YFSETQ. This chain's CDR3 is CASRGRGTSGRIDEQYF. CDR3 DNA sequence: TGCGCCAGCAGGGGTCGCGGGACTAGCGGGAGGATAGACGAGCAGTACTTC. The full variable domain, its missing parts supplied by reference TRBV5-1 and TRBJ2-7, is KAGVTQTPRYLIKTRGQQVTLSCSPISGHRSVSWYQQTPGQGLQFLFEYFSETQRNKGNFPGRFSGRQFSNSRSEMNVSTLELGDSALYLCASRGRGTSGRIDEQYFGPGTRLTVT.

The chain uses TRBV5-5 and TRBJ2-7; either TRBD1 or TRBD2 may supply D (5 bases each). This CDR3 is 15 amino acids long. CDR1 SGHKS and CDR2 YYEKEE come from the germline V gene (reference sequence). V lost 5 bases to trimming and J lost 2 bases, with 17 bases between them. DNA for the CDR3: TGTGCCAGCAGAGGGACCTTGGAGCGGACCTACGAGCAGTACTTC. Its protein is CASRGTLERTYEQYF.

The rearrangement joins TRBV7-3 to TRBJ2-3, with D unclear. There are 12 residues in the CDR3. Germline V gives CDR1 SGHTA, CDR2 FQGTGA. Deletions cut 5 bases from V and 5 bases from J, with 8 bases between. DNA of the CDR3: TGTGCCAGCAGCCCCAACATAGATACGCAGTATTTT. The encoded protein is CASSPNIDTQYF.

This clonotype is a singleton in its sample. V usage is TRBV29-1 and J usage is TRBJ2-5; TRBD2 matches 7 bases. The J call may be faulty, since TRBJ2-7 better matches the DNA end. Germline V lookup: CDR1 SQVTM, CDR2 ANQGSEA. This CDR3 region has 13 residues. The CDR3 sequence: CSTVGGSGHEQYF. The CDR3, as DNA: TGCAGCACAGTGGGCGGGAGCGGCCACGAGCAGTACTTC.